Below are 20 T cell receptor beta chains sequenced from a single sample in a study of CD8 T cells in Susac syndrome. Random hexamers were used to reverse transcribe an amount of roughly 0.45 to 1 ug RNA. TCRdb re-called the immunoSEQ multiplex PCR reads with MiXCR, one entry per CDR3 protein. The repertoire has more than 150,000 distinct CDR3 sequences, around 95% of them found once; the top ten carry around 0.096%. Sequenced material: CD4+ T cells from PBMCs. The receptors were gathered from a human donor with Susac syndrome.

V usage is TRBV9 and J usage is TRBJ1-2, with D maybe TRBD1 (5 bases). This CDR3 is built from 14 residues. V was trimmed by 3 bases and J by 8 bases, leaving 17 bases between them. From germline, CDR1 is SGDLS and CDR2 YYNGEE. This CDR3 is CASSGRGGALGYTF. CDR3 sequence (DNA): TGTGCCAGCAGCGGACGAGGCGGGGCTCTGGGCTACACCTTC.

For the CDR3, the DNA is TGCAGTGCTAGGGAACCAGGGACAGATACGCAGTATTTT. Its protein product is CSAREPGTDTQYF. This rearrangement joins TRBV20-1 to TRBJ2-3; weak D call: TRBD1 (5 bases). Trimming stripped 3 bases from V and 3 bases from J, with 10 bases between. This CDR3 is 13 amino acids long. The germline gives CDR1 DFQATT, CDR2 SNEGSKA (reference sequence).

The gene calls are TRBV19 and TRBJ1-1; no clear D. CDR1 is LNHDA and CDR2 is SQIVND in the germline V gene (reference sequence). This CDR3 spans 13 amino acids. The V and J ends lost 5 bases and 1 base respectively, with 8 bases between them. The CDR3: CASSSTKNTEAFF. CDR3 nucleotides: TGTGCCAGTAGTTCCACGAAGAACACTGAAGCTTTCTTT. Complete variable domain (other parts from reference TRBV19 and TRBJ1-1): DGGITQSPKYLFRKEGQNVTLSCEQNLNHDAMYWYRQDPGQGLRLIYYSQIVNDFQKGDIAEGYSVSREKKESFPLTVTSAQKNPTAFYLCASSSTKNTEAFFGQGTRLTVV.

The chain couples TRBV24-1 to TRBJ2-5; D remains ambiguous. Deletions cut 3 bases from V and 2 bases from J, with 9 bases between. Per the germline V gene, CDR1 is KGHDR and CDR2 is SFDVKD. This CDR3 spans 14 amino acids. DNA for the CDR3: TGTGCCACCAGTGATGGTAGATCGCAAGAGACCCAGTACTTC. It yields the protein CATSDGRSQETQYF.

Here the CDR3 reads CASSSTGSSYNEQFF. The CDR3 nucleotides read TGTGCCAGCAGCTCGACAGGGTCCTCCTACAATGAGCAGTTCTTC. This chain links TRBV7-8 with TRBJ2-1; 7 nucleotides match TRBD1. Looked up from germline, CDR1 is SGHVS and CDR2 is FQNEAQ. The CDR3 is made up of 15 amino acids. Unmatched junction bases numbered 3, after V lost 4 bases and J lost 0 bases.

The CDR3 coding sequence is TGTGCCAGCAGCCCGAGGGACGGGAACACTGAAGCTTTCTTT. This encodes CASSPRDGNTEAFF. The J gene is TRBJ1-1, the V gene TRBV5-4, with D perhaps TRBD1 (5 bases). This CDR3 spans 14 amino acids. Looked up from germline, CDR1 is SGHNT and CDR2 is YYREEE (reference sequence). The V and J ends lost 4 bases and 1 base respectively, with 11 bases between them.

This chain joins TRBV20-1 and TRBJ1-3, with D possibly being TRBD1 (6 bases). V gave up 3 bases and J gave up 3 bases, with 15 bases separating them. Germline V lookup: CDR1 DFQATT, CDR2 SNEGSKA (reference sequence). This CDR3 has 15 residues. CDR3 bases: TGCAGTGCTAGGATGCGGGGGGCGGATGGAAACACCATATATTTT. This gives the protein CSARMRGADGNTIYF.

The chain carries TRBV25-1 and TRBJ2-5, with D tentatively TRBD1 or TRBD2 (6 bases each). V lost 5 bases to trimming and J lost 4 bases, with 14 bases between them. From germline, CDR1 is MGHDK and CDR2 SYGVNS. The CDR3 is made up of 14 amino acids. Here the CDR3 reads CASSSRTGAETQYF. CDR3 DNA sequence: TGTGCCAGCAGTAGCCGGACGGGGGCAGAGACCCAGTACTTC.

The V gene is TRBV7-9, the J gene TRBJ2-7; 10 bases map to TRBD2. Germline V CDR1 and CDR2: SEHNR, FQNEAQ (reference sequence). J gave up 2 bases and V 2 bases, and 3 bases lay outside the gene matches. CDR3 length equals 15 residues. Here the CDR3 reads CASSLLAGDTYEQYF. The CDR3 coding sequence is TGTGCCAGCAGCTTACTAGCGGGGGATACCTACGAGCAGTACTTC.

The V gene is TRBV10-3, the J gene TRBJ2-2; D unresolved. The CDR3 has 14 residues. Trimming removed 4 bases from V and 6 bases from J, with 12 bases in between. CDR1 and CDR2 (germline): ENHRY, SYGVKD. CDR3 sequence (DNA): TGTGCCATCAGTGTTGGCCCCACACCCGGGGAGCTGTTTTTT. Its protein is CAISVGPTPGELFF.

CDR3 nucleotides: TGTGCCAGCACAACCTCCGGGACACCTGGAAACACCATATATTTT. It encodes CASTTSGTPGNTIYF. The rearrangement joins TRBV27 to TRBJ1-3; tentatively, D is TRBD1 (6 bases). This CDR3 region has 15 residues. Germline CDR1 is MNHEY and CDR2 is SMNVEV (reference sequence). The germline V and J ends were trimmed by 7 bases and 2 bases, with 15 bases remaining between them.

This clonotype was observed a single time. The chain links TRBV5-1 to TRBJ1-5; no clear D. CDR1 and CDR2 (germline): SGHRS, YFSETQ. The CDR3 consists of 15 residues. V shed 0 bases and J shed 1 base, with 8 bases lying between them. In DNA form, the CDR3 reads TGCGCCAGCAGCTTGGTAGCAGGAAGCAATCAGCCCCAGCATTTT. Protein: CASSLVAGSNQPQHF.

V and J are TRBV7-2 and TRBJ2-7, with 7 bases identical to TRBD2. The CDR3 runs to 16 residues. V was clipped by 1 base and J by 3 bases; unmatched bases: 9. The germline CDR1 and CDR2 sequences are SGHTA and FQGNSA. The chain's CDR3 is CASSLGGRGTRYEQYF. The CDR3 region has the DNA TGTGCCAGCAGCTTAGGTGGGCGGGGGACCCGCTACGAGCAGTACTTC.

The rearrangement joins TRBV5-1 to TRBJ2-1, with TRBD2 matching over 8 bases. The assigned J gene may be wrong: the sequence end matches TRBJ2-7 better. This CDR3 contains 14 residues. Germline loops: CDR1 SGHRS, CDR2 YFSETQ. CDR3 DNA sequence: TGCGCCAGCAGCCAAAGACTAGCGAGCTACGAGCAGTACTTC. Translation gives CASSQRLASYEQYF.

V usage is TRBV28 and J usage is TRBJ2-2, with a weak D call TRBD2 (5 bases). Deletions cut 7 bases from V and 0 bases from J, with 9 bases between. CDR3 length: 14 residues. Looked up from germline, CDR1 is MDHEN and CDR2 is SYDVKM. CDR3 nucleotide sequence: TGTGCCAGCAAAGAGGGCGCGAACACCGGGGAGCTGTTTTTT. It translates to CASKEGANTGELFF. The full variable domain, its missing parts supplied by reference TRBV28 and TRBJ2-2, is DVKVTQSSRYLVKRTGEKVFLECVQDMDHENMFWYRQDPGLGLRLIYFSYDVKMKEKGDIPEGYSVSREKKERFSLILESASTNQTSMYLCASKEGANTGELFFGEGSRLTVL.

In nucleotides, the CDR3 is TGTGCCTGGAGTGTCGGACAGGGGTTAGGAGAGACCCAGTACTTC. This sequence encodes CAWSVGQGLGETQYF. This chain joins TRBV30 and TRBJ2-5; TRBD1 aligns across 9 bases. Germline V lookup: CDR1 GTSNPN, CDR2 SVGIG (reference sequence). The CDR3 has 15 amino acids. V dropped 0 bases and J dropped 4; count of bases not matched to a gene: 6.

The chain carries TRBV2 and TRBJ1-6; D gene ambiguous. Germline V gene data show CDR1 as SNHLY and CDR2 as FYNNEI. V was cut by 3 bases and J by 9 bases, with 12 bases left in between. The CDR3 extends over 14 amino acids. CDR3 nucleotide sequence: TGTGCCAGCAGTGACGGGATTCGGAGTTCACCCCTCCACTTT. It encodes CASSDGIRSSPLHF.

The sample holds one count of this clonotype. Here the CDR3 DNA reads TGTGCCAGCAGCTTCCCCCGTGGCGGGGGGGCCCTCACAGATACGCAGTATTTT. It specifies CASSFPRGGGALTDTQYF. The chain has TRBV11-2 and TRBJ2-3; 9 bases are a match to TRBD2. Germline CDR1 is SGHAT and CDR2 is FQNNGV. The CDR3 runs 18 residues. The junction had 12 bases not matched to a gene; V was cut back by 3 bases and J by 2 bases.

The CDR3 DNA reads TGCGCCAGCAGCTTTTTGGGACAGGGGGTCTACGAGCAGTACTTC. Its translation is CASSFLGQGVYEQYF. This rearrangement joins TRBV5-1 to TRBJ2-7, with 11 positions matching TRBD1. This CDR3 comprises 15 residues. The V and J ends lost 2 bases and 3 bases, in that order; junction bases with no gene match: 4. Germline CDR1 and CDR2: SGHRS and YFSETQ.

The chain's CDR3 is CSAIVAEVGNQPQHF. The CDR3 DNA sequence: TGCAGTGCTATCGTCGCCGAGGTGGGCAATCAGCCCCAGCATTTT. This chain joins TRBV20-1 and TRBJ1-5, with D uncertain. The CDR3 length is 15 residues. CDR1 and CDR2 from the germline V gene are DFQATT and SNEGSKA (reference sequence). Trimming took 4 bases from V and 2 from J, leaving 15 bases between them.